This T cell receptor (beta chain) was documented in a study of blood T cell repertoires in COVID-19. Whole-study context: Samples came from the United States, Italy and Spain, spanning acute and convalescent COVID-19. The cDNA or gDNA used as material had been derived from T cells, B-cell-depleted T cells, or PBMCs.

Per the original methods: The authors estimated nucleated cell counts from reference gene primer amplification. The method was immunoSEQ multiplex PCR; TCRdb's version includes in-frame clones alone and lacks a portion of them. The DNA was the basis for D and trimming; V, J and clone size are from that table. Found here are about 280,000 clones, around 86% of them singletons; the top ten hold approximately 8.2%. CDR3 size: 15 residues. Germline CDR1 MNHEY, CDR2 SVGAGI. The V segment lost 7 bases and the J segment 4 bases; nucleotides outside the gene matches: 5. The source is a man in his forties with active or convalescent COVID-19. The specimen was peripheral blood. The V call is TRBV6-5, the J call TRBJ1-6, with 9 bases lining up with TRBD1. The CDR3 region has the DNA TGTGCCAGCACCGACGGGACAGGGTATAATTCACCCCTCCACTTT. Its translation is CASTDGTGYNSPLHF.